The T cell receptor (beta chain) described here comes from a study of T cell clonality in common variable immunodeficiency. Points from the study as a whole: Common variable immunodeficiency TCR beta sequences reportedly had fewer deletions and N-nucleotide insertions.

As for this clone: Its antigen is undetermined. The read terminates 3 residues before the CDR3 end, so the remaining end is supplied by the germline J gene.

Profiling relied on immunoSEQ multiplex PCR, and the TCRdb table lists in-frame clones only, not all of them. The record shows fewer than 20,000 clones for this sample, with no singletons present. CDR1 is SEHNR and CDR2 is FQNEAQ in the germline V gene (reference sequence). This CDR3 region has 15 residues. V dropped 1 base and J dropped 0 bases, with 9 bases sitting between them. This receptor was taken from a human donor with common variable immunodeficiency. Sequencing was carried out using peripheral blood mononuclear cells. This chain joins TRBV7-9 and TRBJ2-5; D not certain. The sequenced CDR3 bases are TGTGCCAGCAGCTTAGATGGAACTAACCAAGAGACC. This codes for CASSLDGTNQET. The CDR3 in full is CASSLDGTNQETQYF.